These 24 T cell receptor beta chains share one sample of origin, sequenced in a study of blood T cell repertoires in COVID-19. The table came from immunoSEQ multiplex PCR; TCRdb's copy has only in-frame clones and leaves some out. The sample contains under 200,000 clones, 82% of which appear only once. The sequenced material came from PBMCs or T cells enriched from blood (not recorded which). The source is a woman aged 55-75 years with acute COVID-19.

This clone was seen only a few times. This rearrangement joins TRBV28 to TRBJ1-5; D is unresolved. Germline-derived CDR1 and CDR2 are MDHEN and SYDVKM. V gave up 5 bases and J gave up 3 bases, with 14 bases separating them. There are 15 residues in the CDR3. In DNA, the CDR3 is TGTGCCAGCAGTACTACGGGTATTTCCAATCAGCCCCAGCATTTT. Translating it yields CASSTTGISNQPQHF.

This chain connects TRBV19 to TRBJ1-5; D is ambiguous. This CDR3 region has 13 residues. The germline CDR1 and CDR2 sequences are LNHDA and SQIVND (reference sequence). V shed 7 bases and J shed 0 bases, with 7 bases lying between them. The CDR3: CASNPTSNQPQHF. DNA for the CDR3: TGTGCCAGTAACCCTACTAGCAATCAGCCCCAGCATTTT.

This chain's CDR3 is CASSFTGANTEAFF. In DNA, the CDR3 is TGTGCCAGCAGCTTTACAGGGGCGAACACTGAAGCTTTCTTT. The V call is TRBV11-2, the J call TRBJ1-1; 7 positions agree with TRBD1. With 3 bases clipped from V and 1 base from J, the junction kept 2 bases outside the gene matches. The CDR3 has 14 residues. From germline, CDR1 is SGHAT and CDR2 FQNNGV.

Here the CDR3 reads CASSPGRVNTEAFF. In DNA, the CDR3 is TGTGCCAGCTCACCAGGGAGGGTTAACACTGAAGCTTTCTTT. The chain uses TRBV18 and TRBJ1-1, with D hard to call. The CDR3 has 14 residues. CDR1 is KGHSH and CDR2 is LQKENI in the germline V gene. Between the trimmed V and J ends, which lost 2 bases and 2 bases, there was a span of 9 bases.

This clone was found once. V is TRBV7-2 and J is TRBJ2-7, with TRBD2 matching over 14 bases. With 5 bases clipped from V and 13 bases from J, the junction kept 13 bases outside the gene matches. The CDR3 is 15 residues long. The germline CDR1 and CDR2 sequences are SGHTA and FQGNSA. CDR3 region: CASSLEGLAGEKNYF. As DNA, the CDR3 is TGTGCCAGCAGCCTAGAGGGACTAGCGGGAGAAAAAAACTACTTC.

This chain joins TRBV4-2 and TRBJ2-1; maybe TRBD2 (6 bases). Germline lookup yields CDR1 LGHNA and CDR2 YNFKEQ. With 0 bases removed from V and 0 bases from J, the gap between germline ends came to 12 bases. The CDR3 runs 17 residues. CDR3 in amino acids: CASSQDPGESSYNEQFF. Here the CDR3 DNA reads TGTGCCAGCAGCCAAGACCCGGGGGAGAGCTCCTACAATGAGCAGTTCTTC.

The rearrangement joins TRBV19 to TRBJ1-2; TRBD1 aligns across 10 bases. Trimming at V came to 5 bases and at J to 3 bases, leaving 9 bases not matched to a gene. Per the germline V gene, CDR1 is LNHDA and CDR2 is SQIVND (reference sequence). This CDR3 region has 16 residues. The CDR3 sequence is CASSFLPGTGDYGYTF. As DNA, the CDR3 is TGTGCCAGTAGTTTTTTACCTGGGACAGGGGACTATGGCTACACCTTC. Supplemented by reference TRBV19 and TRBJ1-2, the full variable domain reads DGGITQSPKYLFRKEGQNVTLSCEQNLNHDAMYWYRQDPGQGLRLIYYSQIVNDFQKGDIAEGYSVSREKKESFPLTVTSAQKNPTAFYLCASSFLPGTGDYGYTFGSGTRLTVV.

J is TRBJ1-4 and V is TRBV6-5; D is perhaps TRBD1 (5 bases). Germline V gene lookup returns CDR1 MNHEY and CDR2 SVGAGI. The V and J ends lost 2 bases and 7 bases respectively, with 14 bases between them. This CDR3 has 15 amino acids. CDR3 residues: CASSYEGARSEKLFF. CDR3 bases: TGTGCCAGCAGTTACGAAGGGGCGAGAAGTGAAAAACTGTTTTTT.

The chain recombines TRBV11-2 with TRBJ1-1, with 7 bases matching TRBD1. The CDR3 has 15 residues. V was clipped by 6 bases and J by 1 base; unmatched bases: 8. Germline V gives CDR1 SGHAT, CDR2 FQNNGV. The chain's CDR3 is CASRRPGQSNTEAFF. CDR3 bases: TGTGCCAGCAGGCGTCCGGGACAGTCGAACACTGAAGCTTTCTTT.

The rearrangement links TRBV7-8 to TRBJ2-5, with 9 bases lining up with TRBD2. Losses at the gene ends were 5 bases for V and 5 bases for J; bases not matched to a gene: 3. Germline-derived CDR1 and CDR2 are SGHVS and FQNEAQ. This CDR3 is 13 amino acids long. For the CDR3, the DNA is TGTGCCAGCAGCCCCGGACTAGCGGAGACCCAGTACTTC. Encoded protein: CASSPGLAETQYF.

This chain links TRBV4-3 with TRBJ1-6; D ambiguous. V lost 0 bases and J lost 8, with 8 bases in between. The CDR3 contains 14 residues. Germline V gene sequence: CDR1 LGHNA, CDR2 YSLEER. The DNA of the CDR3 is TGCGCCAGCAGCCAAGATCTAGGCGATTCACCCCTCCACTTT. This translates into CASSQDLGDSPLHF.

V usage is TRBV6-5 and J usage is TRBJ1-1, with 7 bases lining up with TRBD1. The germline V gene has CDR1 MNHEY and CDR2 SVGAGI. CDR3 length: 15 amino acids. The junction had 12 bases not matched to a gene; V was cut back by 11 bases and J by 0 bases. CDR3 nucleotide sequence: TGTGCCGCGTCCCGACAGGGACGGATGAACACTGAAGCTTTCTTT. Protein: CAASRQGRMNTEAFF.

The V call is TRBV28, the J call TRBJ1-2; weak D call: TRBD1 (6 bases). CDR1 MDHEN and CDR2 SYDVKM come from the germline V gene. V lost 3 bases to trimming and J lost 4 bases, with 12 bases between them. This CDR3 comprises 14 residues. CDR3 sequence reads: CASSFGQSSYGYTF. CDR3 DNA: TGTGCCAGCAGTTTTGGACAGTCTTCCTATGGCTACACCTTC.

The CDR3 DNA reads as TGTGCCAGCAGCGTAGCCGCAGGGATAACTAGCGGGAGTGAGACCCAGTACTTC. Translation: CASSVAAGITSGSETQYF. The chain couples TRBV9 to TRBJ2-5; TRBD2 matches at 11 bases. V shed 0 bases and J 5 bases; nucleotides not matched to a gene: 12. The germline V gene encodes CDR1 SGDLS and CDR2 YYNGEE. The CDR3 is made up of 18 amino acids.

In DNA form, the CDR3 reads TGTGCCAGCAGCTTTACTGGGGGCGCGGGCACTGAAGCTTTCTTT. Amino acids: CASSFTGGAGTEAFF. The chain links TRBV7-2 to TRBJ1-1, with D perhaps matching TRBD1 (6 bases). V was pared by 3 bases and J by 4 bases, with 15 bases between. Looked up from germline, CDR1 is SGHTA and CDR2 is FQGNSA. This CDR3 contains 15 residues.

This chain uses TRBV7-8 with TRBJ2-4, with D uncertain. The germline gives CDR1 SGHVS, CDR2 FQNEAQ. V lost 4 bases and J lost 3, with 13 bases in between. The CDR3 covers 15 residues. The CDR3 nucleotides read TGTGCCAGCAGCTCCGGCGAGGTTGACAAAAACATTCAGTACTTC. Amino acid sequence: CASSSGEVDKNIQYF.

The gene calls are TRBV7-7 and TRBJ2-5; 15 bases match TRBD2. This CDR3 region has 16 residues. Germline loops: CDR1 SSHAT, CDR2 FNYEAQ (reference sequence). The V segment lost 3 bases and the J segment 1 base; nucleotides outside the gene matches: 0. As DNA, the CDR3 is TGTGCCAGCAGCTTGGGACTAGCGGGGGGCCAAGAGACCCAGTACTTC. It is translated as CASSLGLAGGQETQYF.

This clone was detected once. The chain has TRBV19 and TRBJ1-5, with 8 nucleotides matching TRBD1. The CDR3 is made up of 17 amino acids. After removal of 3 bases from V and 0 bases from J, the junction contained 7 bases not matched to a gene. The germline V gene has CDR1 LNHDA and CDR2 SQIVND (reference sequence). CDR3 sequence reads: CASSITQGVYSNQPQHF. The DNA for the CDR3 is TGTGCCAGTAGTATTACACAGGGGGTCTATAGCAATCAGCCCCAGCATTTT.

This clone has only a few counts. The J gene is TRBJ1-6, the V gene TRBV2; possible D gene TRBD1, 6 bases. Germline V gives CDR1 SNHLY, CDR2 FYNNEI. The CDR3 covers 15 residues. V was clipped by 7 bases and J by 7 bases, with 17 bases between them. As DNA, the CDR3 is TGTGCCAGCACCGAGGGGGGGGTGGAGAATTCACCCCTCCACTTT. Residues: CASTEGGVENSPLHF.

This clone appeared a single time. The V call is TRBV11-3, the J call TRBJ1-1, with 7 bases fitting TRBD1. This CDR3 is built from 13 residues. The V segment lost 3 bases and the J segment 6 bases; nucleotides outside the gene matches: 4. CDR1 is SGHNT, CDR2 YENEEA, per germline. The CDR3 is CASSFTGEAEAFF. The CDR3 DNA reads TGTGCCAGCAGCTTTACAGGGGAGGCTGAAGCTTTCTTT.

The chain uses TRBV18 and TRBJ2-5; D is uncertain. Germline CDR1 reads KGHSH; CDR2 reads LQKENI. V was cut by 0 bases and J by 4 bases, with 9 bases left in between. The CDR3 spans 14 residues. The CDR3 is CASSPPVQLETQYF. The DNA of the CDR3 is TGTGCCAGCTCACCACCGGTACAGCTAGAGACCCAGTACTTC.

The chain uses TRBV5-6 and TRBJ2-2, with D possibly being TRBD2 (7 bases). V was clipped by 3 bases and J by 4 bases, with 22 bases between them. This CDR3 comprises 18 residues. CDR1 and CDR2 (germline): SGHDT, YYEEEE. This chain's CDR3 is CASSYFSTGGAGTGELFF. In nucleotides, the CDR3 is TGTGCCAGCAGCTACTTCTCAACTGGGGGGGCCGGCACCGGGGAGCTGTTTTTT.

The genes are TRBV6-5 and TRBJ2-7; 10 bases map to TRBD1. Germline CDR1 MNHEY, CDR2 SVGAGI. V was pared by 6 bases and J by 7 bases, with 9 bases of the junction left unmatched. The length of the CDR3 is 14 residues. CDR3 nucleotides: TGTGCCAGCAGCCTTAGACAGGGGGCGCGTGAGCAGTACGTC. It encodes CASSLRQGAREQYV.

This chain links TRBV6-2 or TRBV6-3 with TRBJ2-5, with 14 positions matching TRBD2. The CDR3 is 19 amino acids. Germline V gene lookup returns CDR1 MNHEY and CDR2 SVGEGT. V lost 6 bases, J lost 5 bases, and 17 bases stayed unmatched. CDR3 loop: CASSHPGTSGSARRETQYF. The CDR3, as DNA: TGTGCCAGCAGCCATCCCGGGACTAGCGGGAGCGCTCGTAGGGAGACCCAGTACTTC.